The entry below gives a single T cell receptor beta chain sequence along with its context. TCRdb passed the 5' RACE reads through MiXCR, listing each CDR3 protein once. Among 410,000 or so distinct CDR3 sequences listed, 20% to 30% were seen once. The sample comes from a study of T-cell memory formation after mild COVID-19. The V gene's germline CDR1 is SGDLS and CDR2 YYNGEE. The V gene end was trimmed by 1 base and the J gene end by 8 bases; junction bases not matched to a gene: 12. This CDR3 contains 16 residues. This sequence joins TRBV9 and TRBJ2-1, with 7 bases aligning to TRBD1. The sample consisted of PBMCs or a T cell subset sorted from them (not recorded which). The sequence was obtained from an adult woman who had mild COVID-19 (a few samples of this study predate the infection). Cell type and time point are not known. This CDR3 reads CASSVQLTGSSYEQFF. The CDR3 DNA sequence: TGTGCCAGCAGCGTACAATTGACAGGGTCTAGCTATGAGCAGTTCTTC.